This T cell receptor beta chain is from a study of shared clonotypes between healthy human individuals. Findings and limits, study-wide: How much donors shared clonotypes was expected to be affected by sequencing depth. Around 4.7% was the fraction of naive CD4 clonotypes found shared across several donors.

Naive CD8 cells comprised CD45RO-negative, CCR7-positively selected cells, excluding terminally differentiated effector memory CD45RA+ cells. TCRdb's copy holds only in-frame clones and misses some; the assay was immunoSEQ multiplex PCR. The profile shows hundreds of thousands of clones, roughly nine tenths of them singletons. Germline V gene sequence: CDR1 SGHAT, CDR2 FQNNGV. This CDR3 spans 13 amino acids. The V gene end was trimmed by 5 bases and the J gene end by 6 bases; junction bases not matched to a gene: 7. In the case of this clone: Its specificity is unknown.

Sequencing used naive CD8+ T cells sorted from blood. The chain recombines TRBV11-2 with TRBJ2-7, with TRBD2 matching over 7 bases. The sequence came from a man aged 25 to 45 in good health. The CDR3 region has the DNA TGTGCCAGCAGCCCCGGGACTAAGCTCGAGCAGTACTTC. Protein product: CASSPGTKLEQYF.